This T cell receptor (beta chain) derives from a study of shared clonotypes between healthy human individuals. Study outcomes and limitations: In general, naive subsets displayed greater estimated richness than memory subsets did. Since donors were few, the genetic and exposure-history diversity represented was limited.

About this clone: Its target is not known. Other DNA sequences in this sample translate to the same CDR3.

Sorted-subset replicate PCRs used approximately 200 ng of genomic DNA. This amount corresponded to 30,000 to 35,000 T cell genomes. Measured with immunoSEQ multiplex PCR; TCRdb has only the in-frame clones, and not every one. The table has around 2.1 million clones, more than 85% seen once. Germline lookup yields CDR1 MNHEY and CDR2 SVGAGI. V dropped 0 bases and J dropped 5 bases, with 8 bases sitting between them. This CDR3 comprises 13 residues. Cells designated naive CD8 were CD45RO-negative and were positively selected for CCR7, with terminally differentiated effector memory CD45RA+ cells excluded. Donors were Caucasian adults residing in Nashville, Tennessee, USA.

This TCR derives from a man in his late teens or twenties in good health. Some clones in this sample may be carry-over from other donors' samples. The sample comprised naive CD8+ T cells from PBMCs. The chain carries TRBV6-5 and TRBJ2-7; TRBD2 is a possible D gene (5 bases). CDR3 sequence: CASSYSSGDEQYF. DNA for the CDR3: TGTGCCAGCAGTTACTCGTCCGGGGACGAGCAGTACTTC.